This T cell receptor beta chain is drawn from a study of blood T cell repertoires in COVID-19 (dated by TCRdb to about 2020). In terms of the full investigation: The collaborator samples originated in the United States, Italy and Spain and spanned the acute and convalescent phases of COVID-19. The prospective study material was composed of cDNA or gDNA derived from T cells, B-cell-depleted T cells, or PBMCs. Deeply sampled blood TCRbeta repertoires from subjects exposed to, actively infected with, or recovered from COVID-19 were included in the dataset. The repertoires were made available in a free public database intended to serve as a resource for research on the immune response to SARS-CoV-2. The samples were drawn from the first 160 participants of the ongoing ImmuneRACE study and from 1,254 subjects provided by 6 global collaborators. A de-identified subject ID, COVID-19 status, age in years and sex were almost always included in the sample metadata. HLA class I and class II types, where available, came from metadata supplied by the sample provider rather than from assay-based typing. The investigation overall reported the following: How much clinical and demographic metadata was included differed by source and by participant, and the metadata was provided uncurated.

In Seattle, one collaborating source enrolled patients while the infection was active and tracked those patients longitudinally over the course of disease. Each collaborating institution followed its own protocols to collect whole blood in K2EDTA tubes. Collaborator samples were shipped for TCRbeta analysis as frozen whole blood, isolated PBMCs, or DNA extracted from either sample type. The immunoSEQ Assay, a bias-controlled multiplex PCR, was used to amplify TCRbeta CDR3 regions from genomic DNA. Per the source publication's procedure: Nucleated cell counts per sample were estimated from amplification of reference gene primers within the assay. To quantify the absolute abundance of each unique TCRbeta CDR3 rearrangement, sequence reads were collapsed and filtered. For each sample, productive Simpson clonality was calculated as the square root of Simpson's diversity index across productive rearrangements. TCRdb stores this immuneACCESS table with in-frame sequences only. Part of the clones is absent; in the studies checked, under half of the shortfall reflects unresolved V genes, and no reason is known for the rest. V, J and clone size reflect that table, while D and trimming were determined from the DNA. Counted in this sample were more than 75,000 clones; around 89% of them appeared once. Of the sample, 2.7% is held by the ten largest clones.

About this clone itself: The clone's antigen remains unknown. There are no base qualities to consult, and no much larger clone falls within one base.

A distance of 11 bases separates the germline ends of V and J, which lose 0 bases and 3 bases respectively. As encoded in the germline V gene (reference sequence), CDR1 is MNHEY while CDR2 is SMNVEV. CDR3 length: 15 amino acids, cysteine to phenylalanine. The kept DNA is CDR3 alone, 45 bases in frame from the first base. Recombination linked TRBV27 to TRBJ1-1, and perhaps TRBD1 as D gene, on 5 matching bases. The sample taken for sequencing was peripheral blood. This TCR was sampled from a man aged 50 to 60 with COVID-19, enrolled during active disease. CDR3 sequence: CASSLSAGLHTEAFF. The sequenced DNA is TGTGCCAGCAGTTTATCGGCAGGGCTGCACACTGAAGCTTTCTTT.